The clone carrying this TCR beta chain showed up many times. What was amplified from RNA transcripts were TCR beta CDR3 regions. The HTBI primer set was used in a first-round RT-PCR of the TCR CDR3. TCRdb called the multiplex PCR reads again in MiXCR, with one record for every CDR3 protein. The top ten hold about 11% of the sample, which has under 400,000 distinct CDR3 sequences, approximately 14% seen once. The V gene's germline CDR1 is SQVTM and CDR2 ANQGSEA. The CDR3 extends over 13 amino acids. With 0 bases removed from V and 2 bases from J, the gap between germline ends came to 6 bases. These data belong to a study of T cells in Graves' hyperthyroidism and ophthalmopathy.

This receptor was obtained from a woman in her sixties or seventies with Graves' hyperthyroidism. The source material was blood. The rearrangement links TRBV29-1 to TRBJ2-3; D is unclear. As DNA, the CDR3 is TGCAGCGTTGAAGAAGGTTCCACAGATACGCAGTATTTT. Its translation is CSVEEGSTDTQYF.